This T cell receptor (beta chain) comes out of a study of blood T cell repertoires in COVID-19 (dated by TCRdb to the early 2020s). Study-level background: Samples from collaborators originated in the United States, Italy and Spain and spanned both the acute and convalescent phases of COVID-19. The prospective study material was composed of cDNA or gDNA derived from T cells, B-cell-depleted T cells, or PBMCs. Subjects who had been exposed to COVID-19, were actively infected with it, or had recovered from it provided the deeply sampled blood TCRbeta repertoires that made up the dataset. The repertoires were made available in a free public database intended to serve as a resource for research on the immune response to SARS-CoV-2. The samples were drawn from the first 160 participants of the ongoing ImmuneRACE study and from 1,254 subjects provided by 6 global collaborators. Nearly every sample came with metadata listing a de-identified subject ID, COVID-19 status, age in years and sex. Where available, HLA class I and class II types were obtained from metadata supplied by the sample provider rather than from assay-based typing.

Enrolling through a virtual design, the prospective study's participants ranged in age from roughly 18 to 100 years and lived across about two dozen United States geographic areas. Cohort assignment in the prospective study relied on participant-reported clinical history from a screening survey and a study questionnaire. ImmuneRACE Cohort 3 recovered participants were defined by two consecutive negative NP/OP PCR tests, healthcare professional clearance, or symptom resolution. Mobile phlebotomists in the prospective study collected whole blood, serum and a nasopharyngeal or oropharyngeal swab from every participant. Over a 2-month period, participants in the prospective study had the option of providing additional blood draws and questionnaires. Prospective study blood samples were shipped either frozen or at room temperature before DNA extraction. As regards this clone: The antigen it binds to is not known. Nothing much larger sits one base from this clone, and base qualities are not available.

Summary of the overall study and its limitations: How much clinical and demographic metadata was included differed by source and by participant, and the metadata was provided uncurated.

Inclusive of the bounding cysteine and phenylalanine, the CDR3 is 14 residues long. Only the CDR3 DNA is retained, 42 bases long and in frame from the first base. After removal of 1 base from V and 3 bases from J, the junction retains 2 bases not matched to a gene. The germline V gene (reference sequence) provides CDR1 SGHNT and CDR2 YYREEE. The immunoSEQ Assay, a bias-controlled multiplex PCR, was used to amplify TCRbeta CDR3 regions from genomic DNA. Regarding the original processing steps: Nucleated cell counts per sample were estimated from amplification of reference gene primers within the assay. To quantify the absolute abundance of each unique TCRbeta CDR3 rearrangement, sequence reads were collapsed and filtered. For each sample, productive Simpson clonality was calculated by taking the square root of Simpson's diversity index across productive rearrangements. Sourced from immuneACCESS, this table was stored by TCRdb with only in-frame sequences that have V and J called. A share of the clones is absent; for the studies checked, an unresolved V gene accounts for under half, and the remainder has no known explanation. That table furnishes V, J and clone size, whereas the DNA furnished D and trimming. For this sample the table gives 200,000 to 250,000 clones, of which just under 90% were detected only once. 1.2% of the sample lies in the top ten.

The sample taken for sequencing was PBMCs or T cells enriched from blood (not recorded which). This receptor was identified in a man aged 30 to 39 who had recovered from COVID-19. This chain joins TRBV5-4 to TRBJ2-7, with TRBD1 identical over 9 junction bases. In nucleotide form, the sequence is TGTGCCAGCAGCTTGAGACAGGGGGTCTACGAGCAGTACTTC. This codes for CASSLRQGVYEQYF. The variable domain in full, with residues beyond the CDR3 obtained from the reference TRBV5-4 and TRBJ2-7 genes, is ETGVTQSPTHLIKTRGQQVTLRCSSQSGHNTVSWYQQALGQGPQFIFQYYREEENGRGNFPPRFSGLQFPNYSSELNVNALELDDSALYLCASSLRQGVYEQYFGPGTRLTVT.